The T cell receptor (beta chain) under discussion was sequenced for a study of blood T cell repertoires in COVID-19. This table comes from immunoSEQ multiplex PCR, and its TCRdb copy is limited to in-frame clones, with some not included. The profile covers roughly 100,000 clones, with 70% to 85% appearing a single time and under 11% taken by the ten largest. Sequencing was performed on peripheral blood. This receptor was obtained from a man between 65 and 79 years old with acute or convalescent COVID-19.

The CDR3 region has the DNA TGTGCCTGGAGTTATTTAGAGACCCAGTACTTC. As protein: CAWSYLETQYF. V and J are TRBV30 and TRBJ2-5; no reliable D call. The germline V and J ends were trimmed by 2 bases and 4 bases, with 5 bases remaining between them. From germline, CDR1 is GTSNPN and CDR2 SVGIG (reference sequence). The CDR3 has 11 residues.